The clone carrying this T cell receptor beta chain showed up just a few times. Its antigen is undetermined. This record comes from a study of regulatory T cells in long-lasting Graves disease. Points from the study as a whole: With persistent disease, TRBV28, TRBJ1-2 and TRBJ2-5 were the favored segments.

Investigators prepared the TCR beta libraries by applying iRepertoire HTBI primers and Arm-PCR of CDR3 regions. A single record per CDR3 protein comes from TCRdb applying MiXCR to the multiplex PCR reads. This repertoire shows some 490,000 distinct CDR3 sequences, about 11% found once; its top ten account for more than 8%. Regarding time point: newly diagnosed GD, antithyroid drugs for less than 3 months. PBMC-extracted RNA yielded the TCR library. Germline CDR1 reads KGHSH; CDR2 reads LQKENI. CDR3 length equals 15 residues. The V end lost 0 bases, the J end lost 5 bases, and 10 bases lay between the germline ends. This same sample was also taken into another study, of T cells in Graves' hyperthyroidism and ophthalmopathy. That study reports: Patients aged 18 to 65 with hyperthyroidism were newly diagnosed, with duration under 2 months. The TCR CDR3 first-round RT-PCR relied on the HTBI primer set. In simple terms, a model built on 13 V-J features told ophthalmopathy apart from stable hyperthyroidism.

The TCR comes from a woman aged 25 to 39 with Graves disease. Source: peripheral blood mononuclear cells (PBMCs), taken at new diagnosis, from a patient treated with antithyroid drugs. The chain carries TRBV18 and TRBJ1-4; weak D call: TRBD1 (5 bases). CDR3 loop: CASSPPKGANEKLFF. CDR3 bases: TGTGCCAGCTCACCACCAAAAGGGGCAAATGAAAAACTGTTTTTT.